Detailed here is one T cell receptor beta chain. The data stem from a study of blood T cell repertoires in COVID-19. In Seattle, patients joined the study during active infection and were tracked longitudinally. The repertoire was sequenced with immunoSEQ multiplex PCR; TCRdb's copy has only in-frame clones and lacks some. This table holds 250,000 or so clones, 80% to 95% found once. Germline V gene sequence: CDR1 WNHNN, CDR2 SYGVQD (reference sequence). CDR3 length equals 16 residues. V shed 5 bases, J shed 0 bases, and the junction held 6 bases outside the gene matches. The sequence derives from a man younger than 45 with COVID-19, enrolled during active disease. Sequenced material: peripheral blood. The chain uses TRBV10-1 and TRBJ2-2; 7 bases map to TRBD2. CDR3 amino acids: CASSRERGANTGELFF. Here the CDR3 DNA reads TGCGCCAGCAGTAGGGAGCGGGGTGCGAACACCGGGGAGCTGTTTTTT.